Shown below are 3 T cell receptor beta chains from a single sample sequenced in a study of beta chain features in type 1 diabetes. Expressed TCRB transcripts were sequenced after all isolated RNA was converted to cDNA. Sequenced by immunoSEQ multiplex PCR; TCRdb stores in-frame clones only, minus some. The data hold 310,000 or so clones, with about 15% observed a single time. Study findings and constraints: Shorter TCRB CDR3s, moderately but significantly so, were found in Type 1 diabetes patients in all four CD4+ subsets.

Their target antigens are unknown. Sequenced sample: naive CD4+ T cells from blood. These receptors originate from a man younger than 30 with type 1 diabetes.

V is TRBV20-1 and J is TRBJ1-2; D is uncertain. Germline CDR1 and CDR2: DFQATT and SNEGSKA (reference sequence). V was shortened by 4 bases and J by 6 bases, with 9 bases between the two germline ends. The length of the CDR3 is 11 residues. DNA for the CDR3: TGCAGTGCTATTCGCGGGGATGGCTACACCTTC. It specifies CSAIRGDGYTF.

The chain is built from TRBV28 and TRBJ2-1; TRBD1 matches 11 bases. J lost 5 bases, V lost 7 bases, and 7 bases had no gene match. The CDR3 length is 15 residues. Germline loops: CDR1 MDHEN, CDR2 SYDVKM. The CDR3 coding sequence is TGTGCCAGCACCCCCGGGACAGGGGGGGACAATGAGCAGTTCTTC. Its translation is CASTPGTGGDNEQFF.

This chain's CDR3 is CASSIEGQGFNQPQHF. The CDR3 DNA reads TGTGCCAGTAGTATAGAGGGACAGGGATTCAATCAGCCCCAGCATTTT. This chain links TRBV19 with TRBJ1-5; TRBD1 matches 9 bases. The CDR3 spans 16 residues. V trimming: 0 bases; J trimming: 3 bases; junction bases outside the gene matches: 3. Germline assignment: CDR1 LNHDA and CDR2 SQIVND (reference sequence).